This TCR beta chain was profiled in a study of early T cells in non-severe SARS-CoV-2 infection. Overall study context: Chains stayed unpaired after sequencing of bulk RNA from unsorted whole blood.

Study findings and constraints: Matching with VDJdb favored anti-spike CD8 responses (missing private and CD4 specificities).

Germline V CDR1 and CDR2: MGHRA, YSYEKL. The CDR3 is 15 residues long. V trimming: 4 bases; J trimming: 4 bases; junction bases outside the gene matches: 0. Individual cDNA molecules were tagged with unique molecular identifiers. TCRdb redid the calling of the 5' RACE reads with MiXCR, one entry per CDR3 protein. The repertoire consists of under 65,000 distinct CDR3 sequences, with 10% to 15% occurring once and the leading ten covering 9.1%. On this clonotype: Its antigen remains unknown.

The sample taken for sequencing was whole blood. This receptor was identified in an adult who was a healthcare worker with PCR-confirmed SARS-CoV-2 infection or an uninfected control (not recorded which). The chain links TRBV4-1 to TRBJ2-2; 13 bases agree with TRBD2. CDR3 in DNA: TGCGCCAGCAGCCGGACTAGCGGGGGCACCGGGGAGCTGTTTTTT. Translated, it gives CASSRTSGGTGELFF.